The T cell receptor (beta chain) under discussion was sequenced for a study of human T cells and chemical hapten exposure. Time point defined: patch test 1, 2 weeks after DPC sensitization. Stated treatment: therapeutic diphenylcyclopropenone sensitization with weekly scalp DPC. The V end was cut by 3 bases, the J end by 1 base, with 7 bases between. The CDR3 contains 14 residues. CDR1 is SGHTA and CDR2 is FQGNSA in the germline V gene. MiXCR was run by TCRdb on the RACE reads, yielding one entry per CDR3 protein. The sample consists of a few hundred thousand distinct CDR3 sequences, approximately 5.1% of them appearing once.

The source is a woman aged 45-65 years with alopecia areata. Some clones in this sample may be carry-over from other donors' samples. The sequencing used whole blood, collected in connection with sensitization to the hapten diphenylcyclopropenone (DPC). The chain uses TRBV7-2 and TRBJ2-1; D remains ambiguous. CDR3 in DNA: TGTGCCAGCAGCTTCCAAGGTTCCTACAATGAGCAGTTCTTC. It yields the protein CASSFQGSYNEQFF.